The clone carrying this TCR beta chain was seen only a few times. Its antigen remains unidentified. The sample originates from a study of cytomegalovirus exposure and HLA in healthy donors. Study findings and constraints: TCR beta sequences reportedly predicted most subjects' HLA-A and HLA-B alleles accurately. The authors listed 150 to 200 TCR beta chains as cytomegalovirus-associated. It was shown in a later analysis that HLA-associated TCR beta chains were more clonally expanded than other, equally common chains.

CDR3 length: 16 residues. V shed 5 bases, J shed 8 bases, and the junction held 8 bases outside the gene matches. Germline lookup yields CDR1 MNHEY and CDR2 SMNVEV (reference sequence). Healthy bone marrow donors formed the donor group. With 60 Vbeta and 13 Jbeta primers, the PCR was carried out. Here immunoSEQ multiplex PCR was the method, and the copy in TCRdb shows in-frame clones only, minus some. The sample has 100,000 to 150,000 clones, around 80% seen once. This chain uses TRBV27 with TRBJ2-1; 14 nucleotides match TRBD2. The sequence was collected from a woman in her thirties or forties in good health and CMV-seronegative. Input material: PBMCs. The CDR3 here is CASSPTTSGRADEQFF. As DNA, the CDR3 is TGTGCCAGCAGTCCCACGACTAGCGGGAGGGCAGATGAGCAGTTCTTC.